The subject of this entry is one T cell receptor beta chain. The data stem from a study of blood T cell repertoires in COVID-19. Study information: Samples representing acute and convalescent COVID-19 were sourced from the United States, Italy and Spain. T cells, B-cell-depleted T cells, or PBMCs provided the cDNA or gDNA that served as material.

Per the original methods: It was from reference gene primer amplification that nucleated cell counts were estimated. Sequencing used immunoSEQ multiplex PCR; TCRdb keeps in-frame clones, though not all of them. The V and J calls and clone size come from that table; D and trimming were worked out from the DNA. This repertoire shows about 260,000 clones, about 88% found once; its top ten account for roughly 3.9%. The ends lost 4 bases at V and 8 bases at J; junction bases unmatched: 6. The CDR3 is made up of 13 amino acids. Germline lookup yields CDR1 SEHNR and CDR2 FQNEAQ (reference sequence). The rearrangement links TRBV7-9 to TRBJ1-2; TRBD1 aligns across 8 bases. This receptor was obtained from a man between 60 and 75 years old who had recovered from COVID-19. The sequencing sample was made of peripheral blood. CDR3 DNA sequence: TGTGCCAGCAGCTCAGAGACAGGGGCCGGCTACACCTTC. It is translated as CASSSETGAGYTF.